This T cell receptor beta chain is drawn from a study of cytomegalovirus exposure and HLA in healthy donors. Study results and caveats: The classifier, whose performance was assessed in both the original and validation cohorts, reportedly diagnosed cytomegalovirus status with high specificity and sensitivity. Overall, about 160 TCR beta chains were annotated as cytomegalovirus-associated.

Of note for this clone: Its antigen is currently unknown.

Sequenced by immunoSEQ multiplex PCR; TCRdb stores in-frame clones only, minus some. The sample gives 150,000 or so clones, around four fifths of which show up once; 2% to 2.5% is in the top ten. CDR1 and CDR2 (germline): LGHNA, YNFKEQ. The trim removed 0 bases at V and 2 bases at J, leaving 7 bases unmatched. The CDR3 runs 19 residues. The sequenced sample was PBMCs. The receptor was derived from a man in his thirties or forties in good health and CMV-seropositive. The rearrangement uses TRBV4-2 and TRBJ2-5; TRBD2 matches at 15 bases. The CDR3 coding sequence is TGTGCCAGCAGCCAAGATTCGGGACTAGCGGGGGGCCTTCAAGAGACCCAGTACTTC. It yields the protein CASSQDSGLAGGLQETQYF.